This T cell receptor beta chain was found in a study of tumor-infiltrating lymphocytes in primary liver carcinoma. Study at large: The tumors ranged from about 4.2 to 11 cm across and fell within stage T1-T3 N0M0.

The researchers produced TCR beta cDNA from around 500 ng total RNA with a constant-region primer. TCR beta libraries came from three nested multiplex PCR rounds using slightly modified ARM-PCR. In TCRdb, the multiplex PCR reads were re-called with MiXCR into one record per CDR3 protein. The sample yields about 190,000 distinct CDR3 sequences, approximately 86% seen once. Points on this clonotype: The junction does not match germline at one end; this may be a read error.

Co-extracting RNA and DNA was done with about 17-31 mg of unsorted bulk tissue as input. The sample was tumor tissue from primary liver carcinoma. The source of this sequence is a man aged 35-49 years with primary liver carcinoma and hepatitis B virus infection.

Written as DNA, the CDR3 is TGCGTCAGCAGGCAGGGACTAGCGGGAGTGGTGGATACGCAGTATTTT. Its protein is CVSRQGLAGVVDTQYF. The V and J genes are TRBV4-3 and TRBJ2-3, with 14 nucleotides matching TRBD2. This CDR3 is 16 amino acids long. Germline V gives CDR1 LGHNA, CDR2 YSLEER.